This is a list of T cell receptor beta chains from one sample in a study of blood T cell repertoires in COVID-19. Profiled with immunoSEQ multiplex PCR; TCRdb holds only in-frame clones, not every one. This sample has tens of thousands of clones, with 83% found just once. The sample taken for sequencing was peripheral blood. The receptors were gathered from a man aged 50-59 years with COVID-19, enrolled during active disease. Each CDR3 is given with its conserved first and last residue. Each record gives: clone size, D gene, V gene, J gene, CDR3 DNA, CDR3 protein. A D gene is named only where the DNA matches it firmly. Part of the rows lack a size; the others show once, few, many or a class for expanded clones.

.	.	TRBV5-1	TRBJ2-2	TGCGCCAGCAGCTTGCAGGTCGCGAACACCGGGGAGCTGTTTTTT	CASSLQVANTGELFF
.	.	TRBV7-9	TRBJ2-2	TGTGCCAGCAGTCGTCCGGGTAACACCGGGGAGCTGTTTTTT	CASSRPGNTGELFF
.	.	TRBV5-6	TRBJ2-7	TGTGCCAGCACTTTCTTGAACAGCCTACATTACGAGCAGTACTTC	CASTFLNSLHYEQYF
.	TRBD2	TRBV27	TRBJ2-7	TGTGCCAGCAAGCGGGAGCCGTACGAGCAGTACTTC	CASKREPYEQYF
.	TRBD2	TRBV5-1	TRBJ2-1	TGCGCCAGCAGCCCCGGAGGGGCTAGCGGAACATACAATGAGCAGTTCTTC	CASSPGGASGTYNEQFF
.	.	TRBV28	TRBJ1-6	TGTGCCAGCAGTGCACAATTGGCCTCGAATTCACCCCTCCACTTT	CASSAQLASNSPLHF
.	.	TRBV6-1	TRBJ1-4	TGTGCCAGCAGTGAAGTTTGGGGAGCAACAACTAATGAAAAACTGTTTTTT	CASSEVWGATTNEKLFF
.	.	TRBV28	TRBJ1-2	TGTGCCAGCAGTTTATGGCAGGGAGGCTATGGCTACACCTTC	CASSLWQGGYGYTF
.	TRBD1	TRBV12-3/TRBV12-4	TRBJ1-1	TGTGCCAGCAGTCCAGGGGGAACTGAAGCTTTCTTT	CASSPGGTEAFF
.	.	TRBV5-5	TRBJ2-5	TGTGCCAGCAGCTCAGGACACCTCCAAGAGACCCAGTACTTC	CASSSGHLQETQYF
.	.	TRBV19	TRBJ2-1	TGTGCCAGTAGTCCCGTGCGGGGAGCGTCCTACAATGAGCAGTTCTTC	CASSPVRGASYNEQFF
.	.	TRBV6-1	TRBJ2-7	TGTGCCAGCAGTGAAGCGACTGATGGCTACGAGCAGTACTTC	CASSEATDGYEQYF
.	TRBD2	TRBV27	TRBJ2-1	TGTGCCAGCACCTCCCTTCCCGGACTAGCGGGAGGGGAGCAGTTCTTC	CASTSLPGLAGGEQFF
once	TRBD1	TRBV9	TRBJ1-1	TGTGCCAGCAGCGTAGGACAGGGCCGTATCACTGAAGCTTTCTTT	CASSVGQGRITEAFF
few	.	TRBV3-1/TRBV3-2	TRBJ1-1	TGTGCCAGCAGCCGGAGTCAGGGAACTGAAGCTTTCTTT	CASSRSQGTEAFF
once	.	TRBV5-1	TRBJ2-3	TGCGCCAGCAGACTAGATTCAGATACGCAGTATTTT	CASRLDSDTQYF
.	TRBD1	TRBV11-2	TRBJ2-2	TGTGCCAGCAGCTTAAATCAGGGACAGTTCACCGGGGAGCTGTTTTTT	CASSLNQGQFTGELFF
.	.	TRBV30	TRBJ1-3	TGTGCCTGGAGGGGGGGCACCATATATTTT	CAWRGGTIYF
once	TRBD1	TRBV4-3	TRBJ1-1	TGCGCCAGCAGCCAAGAACAGGGGAGGAACACTGAAGCTTTCTTT	CASSQEQGRNTEAFF
.	TRBD1	TRBV6-5	TRBJ1-1	TGTGCCAGCGCGCGGACAGGGGATGGGATCACTGAAGCTTTCTTT	CASARTGDGITEAFF
few	.	TRBV3-1/TRBV3-2	TRBJ1-1	TGTGCCAGCAGCGCCCGCGGGGCTGAAGCTTTCTTT	CASSARGAEAFF
.	TRBD2	TRBV9	TRBJ2-7	TGTGCCAGCAGCGTAGAGGTGACTAGCGGGAGACGCGAGCAGTACTTC	CASSVEVTSGRREQYF
.	.	TRBV30	TRBJ1-1	TGTGCCTGGAGTGCCGGGACACGATACACTGAAGCTTTCTTT	CAWSAGTRYTEAFF
.	.	TRBV7-2	TRBJ2-1	TGTGCCAGCAGCCCTGATTCAGGAAGCCACAATGAGCAGTTCTTC	CASSPDSGSHNEQFF
.	TRBD1	TRBV24-1	TRBJ2-5	TGTGCCACCAGGGCCCGTACAGGGGGCGCCGAGACCCAGTACTTC	CATRARTGGAETQYF
.	TRBD1	TRBV5-1	TRBJ1-3	TGCGCCAGCAGCTGGACAGGGGGCGGAAACACCATATATTTT	CASSWTGGGNTIYF
.	.	TRBV2	TRBJ2-7	TGTGCCAGCATGACAGCTGGACAAGGCTACGAGCAGTACTTC	CASMTAGQGYEQYF
.	TRBD1	TRBV6-1	TRBJ1-6	TGTGCCAGCAGTGCCCCGACAGGGGCGGGGTACTCACCCCTCCACTTT	CASSAPTGAGYSPLHF
.	TRBD1	TRBV6-5	TRBJ1-1	TGTGCCAGCAGTCCGGGACAGGGGGGCACTGAAGCTTTCTTT	CASSPGQGGTEAFF
.	.	TRBV12-3/TRBV12-4	TRBJ2-7	TGTGCCAGCAGTTCCTTCTACGAGCAGTACTTC	CASSSFYEQYF
.	.	TRBV21-1	TRBJ2-2	TGTGCCAGCACCTTAGGACAGGGGCGAAGCACCGGGGAGCTGTTTTTT	CASTLGQGRSTGELFF
.	.	TRBV19	TRBJ2-3	TGTGCCAGTAGTCCCACTCTAGCCGATACGCAGTATTTT	CASSPTLADTQYF
.	TRBD1	TRBV7-9	TRBJ1-2	TGTGCCAGCAGCTCCAGGGGGCGCGACTATGGCTACACCTTC	CASSSRGRDYGYTF
.	TRBD2	TRBV27	TRBJ2-7	TGTGCCAGCAGTCCACTAGCGGCCCCCTACGAGCAGTACTTC	CASSPLAAPYEQYF
.	TRBD1	TRBV6-5	TRBJ2-1	TGTGCCATCCCGGACAGGGGGCATGTTGAGCAGTTCTTC	CAIPDRGHVEQFF
few	.	TRBV6-2/TRBV6-3	TRBJ1-6	TGTGCCAGCAGCCGAGCAGGGGAGAATTCACCCCTCCACTTT	CASSRAGENSPLHF
.	.	TRBV5-1	TRBJ2-1	TGCGCCAGCAGCAGGGGATTTTTGTACAATGAGCAGTTCTTC	CASSRGFLYNEQFF
.	.	TRBV5-1	TRBJ2-3	TGCGCCAGCAACTCGGGAGCCACAGATACGCAGTATTTT	CASNSGATDTQYF
.	.	TRBV7-9	TRBJ1-1	TGTGCCAGCAGCCTTGGACAGACCGCCTCGGGGAACACTGAAGCTTTCTTT	CASSLGQTASGNTEAFF
.	.	TRBV28	TRBJ2-3	TGTGCCAGCAGTTTACAAAGCGATACGCAGTATTTT	CASSLQSDTQYF
once	TRBD1	TRBV4-3	TRBJ2-3	TGCGCCAGCAGCCTAAAAATAAGGGTCGGGACAGGGAGCACAGATACGCAGTATTTT	CASSLKIRVGTGSTDTQYF
.	TRBD1	TRBV2	TRBJ1-5	TGTGCCAGCAGTGAGAGGGACAGGGTAAGAAGCAATCAGCCCCAGCATTTT	CASSERDRVRSNQPQHF
.	.	TRBV28	TRBJ2-7	TGTGCCAGCAGTTTCGGGGAGCTGCTGTCCTACGAGCAGTACTTC	CASSFGELLSYEQYF
.	.	TRBV12-3/TRBV12-4	TRBJ1-2	TGTGCCAGCAGTCCGACAGAAGTCGGGGGCTACACCTTC	CASSPTEVGGYTF
once	TRBD1	TRBV18	TRBJ1-2	TGTGCCAGCTCACCAAGCGCCGGGACAGGGGCGGTGGGCTACACCTTC	CASSPSAGTGAVGYTF
.	.	TRBV27	TRBJ2-3	TGTGCCAGCAGTTTATATTCCCGCGGTACGCAGTATTTT	CASSLYSRGTQYF
.	TRBD1	TRBV27	TRBJ2-5	TGTGCCAGCAGACGAATGGACAGGGAGACCCAGTACTTC	CASRRMDRETQYF
medium-sized	TRBD2	TRBV27	TRBJ2-7	TGTGCCAGCAGGGTTGCGGGAGCGGGCGAGCAGTACTTC	CASRVAGAGEQYF
.	TRBD1	TRBV28	TRBJ1-5	TGTGCCAGCAGTTTACAGGGACAGGGTAGACAGCCCCAGCATTTT	CASSLQGQGRQPQHF